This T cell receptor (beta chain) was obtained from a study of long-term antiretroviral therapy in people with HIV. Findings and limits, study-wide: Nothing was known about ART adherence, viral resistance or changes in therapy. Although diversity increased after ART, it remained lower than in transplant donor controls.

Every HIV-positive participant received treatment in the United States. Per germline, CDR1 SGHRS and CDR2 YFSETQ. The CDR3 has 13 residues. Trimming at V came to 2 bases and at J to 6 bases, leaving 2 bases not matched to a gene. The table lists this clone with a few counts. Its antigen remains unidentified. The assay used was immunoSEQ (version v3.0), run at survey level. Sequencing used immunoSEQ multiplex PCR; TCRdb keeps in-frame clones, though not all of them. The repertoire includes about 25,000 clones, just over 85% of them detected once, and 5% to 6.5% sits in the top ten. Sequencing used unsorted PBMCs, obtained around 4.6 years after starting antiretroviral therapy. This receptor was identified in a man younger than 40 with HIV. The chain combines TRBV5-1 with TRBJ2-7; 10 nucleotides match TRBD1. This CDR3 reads CASSLGQGGEQYF. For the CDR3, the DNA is TGCGCCAGCAGCTTAGGACAGGGGGGCGAGCAGTACTTC.